The 4 T cell receptor beta chains given below trace back to one sample, sequenced in a study of OX40 agonist ivuxolimab in advanced cancers. Data came from immunoSEQ multiplex PCR; TCRdb stores just in-frame clones and leaves some out. The top ten hold about 12% of the sample, which has some 40,000 clones, 70% to 80% seen once. The sequencing used CD4+ or CD8+ T cells sorted from blood, collected in a trial of the OX40 agonist ivuxolimab. These receptors originate from an adult with an advanced solid tumor such as melanoma, head and neck, liver or kidney cancer.

The chain combines TRBV5-4 with TRBJ1-3; possible D gene TRBD1, 5 bases. Germline V lookup: CDR1 SGHNT, CDR2 YYREEE (reference sequence). Trimming cost V 0 bases and J 0 bases, with 16 bases left between them. The CDR3 loop spans 18 amino acids. CDR3 region: CASSLATGRLLSGNTIYF. CDR3 sequence (DNA): TGTGCCAGCAGCTTGGCCACAGGACGGCTACTCTCTGGAAACACCATATATTTT.

The rearrangement joins TRBV6-5 to TRBJ2-7; 11 bases line up with TRBD2. Germline values: CDR1 MNHEY, CDR2 SVGAGI. The V and J ends lost 5 bases and 2 bases, in that order; junction bases with no gene match: 5. This CDR3 contains 15 residues. CDR3 sequence reads: CASSGGTSGTYEQYF. As DNA, the CDR3 is TGTGCCAGCAGTGGGGGGACTAGCGGTACCTACGAGCAGTACTTC.

The DNA for the CDR3 is TGCGCCAGCAGCTGGACCTCCGGGTTATCCTACGAGCAGTACTTC. Protein sequence: CASSWTSGLSYEQYF. The chain uses TRBV5-1 and TRBJ2-7; the D is unclear. CDR1 and CDR2 from the germline V gene are SGHRS and YFSETQ. V was cut by 3 bases and J by 1 base, with 14 bases left in between. This CDR3 comprises 15 residues. The whole variable domain, remainder taken from reference TRBV5-1 and TRBJ2-7, is KAGVTQTPRYLIKTRGQQVTLSCSPISGHRSVSWYQQTPGQGLQFLFEYFSETQRNKGNFPGRFSGRQFSNSRSEMNVSTLELGDSALYLCASSWTSGLSYEQYFGPGTRLTVT.

This clone has a single count. The rearrangement joins TRBV11-2 to TRBJ2-5; 8 bases fit TRBD2. In germline, CDR1 is SGHAT, CDR2 FQNNGV. V trimming: 5 bases; J trimming: 5 bases; junction bases outside the gene matches: 7. The CDR3 is made up of 14 amino acids. The chain's CDR3 is CASSPASGSETQYF. As DNA, the CDR3 is TGTGCCAGCAGCCCGGCAAGCGGGAGTGAGACCCAGTACTTC.